The rows below give T cell receptor beta chains drawn from one sample of a study of T cells in Graves' hyperthyroidism and ophthalmopathy. One entry per CDR3 protein, called by TCRdb with MiXCR from the multiplex PCR reads. This sample has around 300,000 distinct CDR3 sequences; around 20% occur once, and the top ten carry around 64%. Sequencing was performed on blood. All receptors come from a young man with Graves' ophthalmopathy. The CDR3 runs from the conserved cysteine through the conserved F or W. The order of the fields is D gene, J gene, V gene, clone size, CDR3 DNA, CDR3 protein. D genes are given only for firm matches. Not all rows give a size; the values are once, few, many and, for expanded clones, a class.

- TRBJ2-1 TRBV5-1 few TGCGCCAGCAGAGGCCATGAGCAGTTCTTC CASRGHEQFF
TRBD2 TRBJ2-1 TRBV20-1 - TGCAGTGCTAGAGATTCGACTAGCGGGAGGGCCGGTGAGCAGTTCTTC CSARDSTSGRAGEQFF
TRBD1 TRBJ2-7 TRBV6-6 many TGTGCCAGCAGTTACTCACGGGACAGGGCCTACGAGCAGTACTTC CASSYSRDRAYEQYF
TRBD2 TRBJ2-1 TRBV10-2 few TGCGCCAGCAGTACCCCCTCGACTAGCGGAATAAGCAATGAGCAGTTCTTC CASSTPSTSGISNEQFF
TRBD2 TRBJ2-2 TRBV2 many TGTGCCAGCAGGCCCACTAGCGGGAGCAGCACCGGGGAGCTGTTTTTT CASRPTSGSSTGELFF
- TRBJ2-2 TRBV5-1 many TGCGCCAGCAGTTTCGGGCTTACGAACACCGGGGAGCTGTTTTTT CASSFGLTNTGELFF
- TRBJ2-2 TRBV7-9 - TGTGCCAGCGTTCCCCGGGACATCGGGGACACCGGGGAGCTGTTTTTT CASVPRDIGDTGELFF
- TRBJ1-2 TRBV29-1 - TGCAGCGTCTTGACGGCAAGATATGGCTACACCTTC CSVLTARYGYTF
- TRBJ1-2 TRBV6-1 - TGTGCCAGCATCCAATCTGGAGGACGCTATGGCTACACCTTC CASIQSGGRYGYTF
- TRBJ1-4 TRBV7-2 many TGTGCCAGCAGAGGGGGGTCGGGTGAAAAACTGTTTTTT CASRGGSGEKLFF
- TRBJ2-5 TRBV20-1 - TGCAGTGCGAGTACCTGGATTGGGGGGCAAGAGACCCAGTACTTC CSASTWIGGQETQYF
- TRBJ2-7 TRBV19 - TGTGCCAGTAGTCTCCAGGGGTATAACGAGCAGTACTTC CASSLQGYNEQYF
TRBD2 TRBJ2-5 TRBV7-2 few TGTGCCAGCAGCTTTGGGGCTAGACTAGCTCCCCAAGAGACCCAGTACTTC CASSFGARLAPQETQYF
- TRBJ2-7 TRBV14 - TGTGCCAGCAGCGACGGATCCTACGAGCAGTACTTC CASSDGSYEQYF
- TRBJ1-1 TRBV20-1 once TGCAGTGCTAGAGATTTGAACACTGAAGCTTTGTTT CSARDLNTEALF
TRBD1 TRBJ1-1 TRBV7-9 - TGTGCCAGCAGGTCCGGGACAGGGGCCCTGAACACTGAAGCTTTCTTT CASRSGTGALNTEAFF
TRBD1 TRBJ1-1 TRBV18 few TGTGCCAGCTTAACGACAGGGAAGACTGAAGCTTTCTTT CASLTTGKTEAFF
- TRBJ2-7 TRBV28 - TGTGCCAGCAGCTTAGCATTTTCCGGGACACCTTTACTTTACGAGCAGTACTTC CASSLAFSGTPLLYEQYF
- TRBJ2-2 TRBV2 many TGTGCCAGCAGACAGACTAGTGCCGGGGAGCTGTTTTTT CASRQTSAGELFF
- TRBJ2-1 TRBV6-6 - TGTGCCAGCAGTTACTATTCAGTGAGCTCCTACAATGAGCAGTTCTTC CASSYYSVSSYNEQFF
- TRBJ1-1 TRBV7-9 few TGTGCCAGCAGCTTAGCGAACAATAGACAGATTGAAGCTTTCTTT CASSLANNRQIEAFF
TRBD1 TRBJ2-7 TRBV20-1 many TGCAGTGCTAGAGAGGGACAGGGAGTCTACGAGCAGTACTTC CSAREGQGVYEQYF
- TRBJ1-2 TRBV29-1 many TGCAGCGCGGTGGGCAGCTTTAACTATGGCTACACCTTC CSAVGSFNYGYTF
- TRBJ2-3 TRBV20-1 few TGCAGTGCCAGAGGATCGAGTCCGCAGTATTTT CSARGSSPQYF
TRBD2 TRBJ2-5 TRBV5-1 - TGCGCCAGCAGCTTGCTCGGGACTAGCGGGAGCGGAGGACGAGAGACCCAGTACTTC CASSLLGTSGSGGRETQYF
- TRBJ1-5 TRBV6-1 few TGTGCCAGCAGTGAAATGGGGGCCCTTGATGGCAATCAGCCCCAGCATTTT CASSEMGALDGNQPQHF
- TRBJ2-1 TRBV30 - TGTGCCTGGAGTGTACTGAGCTCTCTTAATGAGCAGTTCTTC CAWSVLSSLNEQFF
TRBD1 TRBJ1-3 TRBV11-2 - TGTGCCAGTTCGGACAGGGGGCATGGAAACACCATATATTTT CASSDRGHGNTIYF
TRBD1 TRBJ2-1 TRBV6-5 few TGTGCCAGCAGTTTCCTCGGGACAGGGAGTTACAATGAGCAGTTCTTC CASSFLGTGSYNEQFF
TRBD1 TRBJ2-3 TRBV6-5 few TGTGCCAGCAGTTACTCCCAGGGGGCAGATACGCAGTATTTT CASSYSQGADTQYF
- TRBJ2-5 TRBV5-1 - TGCGCCAGCAGCCAACCCGACGGGGAGACCCAGTACTTC CASSQPDGETQYF
TRBD2 TRBJ2-7 TRBV28 many TGTGCCAGCATGTTGCTAGCGGGAGCCTACGAGCAGTACTTC CASMLLAGAYEQYF
TRBD1 TRBJ2-5 TRBV7-3 many TGTGCCAGCAGCAGGACAGGGACGGTTGATGGAGAGACCCAGTACTTC CASSRTGTVDGETQYF
- TRBJ2-1 TRBV6-1 few TGTGCCAGCAGGGGTAGCAATGAGCAGTTCTTC CASRGSNEQFF
- TRBJ1-2 TRBV28 once TGTGCCAGCAGTCTGGGGGGGATTAATGGCTACACCTTC CASSLGGINGYTF